Presented here are 9 T cell receptor beta chains from one specimen sequenced in a study of T cells after yellow fever vaccination. MiXCR was run by TCRdb on the 5' RACE reads, yielding one entry per CDR3 protein. The sample has approximately 510,000 distinct CDR3 sequences, 20% to 25% seen once. Sequenced material: PBMCs, taken more than 20 days after the first yellow fever vaccination. Every receptor here comes from a man between 18 and 35 years old who received the YFV17D yellow fever vaccine.

The table lists this clonotype with a few counts. The V gene is TRBV6-5, the J gene TRBJ2-1; D uncertain. In germline, CDR1 is MNHEY, CDR2 SVGAGI. V lost 6 bases, J lost 7 bases, and 10 bases lay in between. The CDR3 has 12 amino acids. The CDR3 loop is CASRATSNEQFF. In DNA, the CDR3 is TGTGCCAGCAGAGCCACCTCAAATGAGCAGTTCTTC.

This clonotype turned up a few times. This chain's CDR3 is CASSIAGGDEQYV. The CDR3, as DNA: TGTGCCAGCAGCATAGCGGGGGGCGACGAGCAGTACGTC. The J gene is TRBJ2-7, the V gene TRBV7-3; 10 nucleotides align to TRBD2. The trim removed 5 bases at V and 5 bases at J, leaving 3 bases unmatched. The CDR3 length is 13 residues. Germline V CDR1 and CDR2: SGHTA, FQGTGA.

Here the CDR3 reads CSARVDSTYYGYTF. CDR3 DNA: TGCAGTGCTAGAGTTGACAGTACCTACTATGGCTACACCTTC. The chain carries TRBV20-1 and TRBJ1-2, with D maybe TRBD1 (5 bases). Germline V gene sequence: CDR1 DFQATT, CDR2 SNEGSKA (reference sequence). Trimming pared 1 base from V and 3 bases from J, leaving 12 bases between. The CDR3 has 14 residues.

The chain uses TRBV12-3 or TRBV12-4 and TRBJ2-7; tentatively, D is TRBD2 (6 bases). CDR3 length equals 14 residues. The V and J ends lost 3 bases and 2 bases respectively, with 11 bases between them. CDR3 sequence (DNA): TGTGCCAGCAGTTTCGGTAGCGGACCCTACGAGCAGTACTTC. Protein product: CASSFGSGPYEQYF.

This clonotype has a handful of counts. This chain connects TRBV20-1 to TRBJ2-1; the match to TRBD1 covers 8 bases. V was pared by 5 bases and J by 7 bases, with 10 bases of the junction left unmatched. This CDR3 has 14 residues. Germline values: CDR1 DFQATT, CDR2 SNEGSKA (reference sequence). CDR3 amino acids: CSARAQGAGNEQFF. The CDR3 nucleotides read TGCAGTGCTCGCGCCCAGGGGGCGGGGAATGAGCAGTTCTTC.

V gene TRBV9 combines with J gene TRBJ2-1; D assignment may be TRBD1 or TRBD2 (5 bases each). The length of the CDR3 is 16 residues. V gave up 0 bases and J gave up 0 bases, with 10 bases separating them. Germline V gene lookup returns CDR1 SGDLS and CDR2 YYNGEE. The CDR3 coding sequence is TGTGCCAGCAGCGTAGGGGGGACCCCCTCCTACAATGAGCAGTTCTTC. Translated: CASSVGGTPSYNEQFF.

This clonotype was counted only a few times. J is TRBJ2-5 and V is TRBV7-9, with TRBD1 matching over 8 bases. Trimming cost V 5 bases and J 3 bases; bases outside gene matches: 5. The CDR3 is 14 residues long. Germline V gene sequence: CDR1 SEHNR, CDR2 FQNEAQ (reference sequence). Written as DNA, the CDR3 is TGTGCCAGCAGCCATTGGACAGGGAAAGAGACCCAGTACTTC. Its translation: CASSHWTGKETQYF. Based on the CDR3 plus reference TRBV7-9 and TRBJ2-5, the full variable domain is DTGVSQNPRHKITKRGQNVTFRCDPISEHNRLYWYRQTLGQGPEFLTYFQNEAQLEKSRLLSDRFSAERPKGSFSTLEIQRTEQGDSAMYLCASSHWTGKETQYFGPGTRLLVL.

The sample holds a few counts of this clonotype. V and J are TRBV4-1 and TRBJ2-3, with a weak D call TRBD2 (7 bases). CDR1 and CDR2 (germline): MGHRA, YSYEKL. The CDR3 sequence is 16 residues long. Trimming left V 0 bases short and J 0 bases short, with 10 bases between. The CDR3 protein is CASSQEAGASTDTQYF. CDR3 in DNA: TGCGCCAGCAGCCAAGAGGCGGGGGCGAGCACAGATACGCAGTATTTT.

Concerning this clonotype: A much larger clone lies one base from this, so it may be a read error. The chain combines TRBV11-3 with TRBJ1-4; D is undetermined. CDR3 length: 13 amino acids. Trimming stripped 0 bases from V and 3 bases from J, with 2 bases between. CDR1 SGHNT and CDR2 YENEEA come from the germline V gene. The CDR3 DNA follows: TGTGCCAGCAGCTTAGAACCTAATGAAAAACTGTTTTTT. It encodes CASSLEPNEKLFF.